A single sample gave rise to the 23 T cell receptor beta chains below, sequenced in a study of T-cell memory formation after mild COVID-19. One entry per CDR3 protein, called by TCRdb with MiXCR from the 5' RACE reads. The sample comprises about 320,000 distinct CDR3 sequences, roughly an eighth of which are singletons, and roughly 21% rests with the top ten. Sequenced input: PBMCs or a T cell subset sorted from them (not recorded which). These receptors all come from a man younger than 35 who had mild COVID-19 (a few samples of this study predate the infection). Cell type and time point are not known.

This clonotype came up a few times. This chain uses TRBV18 with TRBJ2-7; D is uncertain. This CDR3 spans 14 amino acids. Deletions cut 3 bases from V and 2 bases from J, with 11 bases between. Germline CDR1 and CDR2: KGHSH and LQKENI. Here the CDR3 DNA reads TGTGCCAGCTCACCTTGGCGGAGTCCCTACGAGCAGTACTTC. Protein: CASSPWRSPYEQYF.

This clonotype was seen many times. The J gene is TRBJ2-1, the V gene TRBV20-1; TRBD2 matches at 8 bases. The CDR3 extends over 15 amino acids. Germline CDR1 and CDR2: DFQATT and SNEGSKA (reference sequence). V lost 6 bases, J lost 3 bases, and 10 bases stayed unmatched. The CDR3 DNA is TGCAGTGCCGAGCCCCAGCGGGGGTACTACAATGAGCAGTTCTTC. Protein product: CSAEPQRGYYNEQFF.

The V call is TRBV4-2, the J call TRBJ1-5; 9 bases agree with TRBD1. This CDR3 spans 16 amino acids. J lost 8 bases, V lost 4 bases, and 12 bases had no gene match. Germline values: CDR1 LGHNA, CDR2 YNFKEQ. The CDR3 DNA reads TGTGCCAGCAGCCGCGCGGAACAGGGGGCGGTTGAGCCCCAGCATTTT. Translated, it gives CASSRAEQGAVEPQHF.

This clonotype turned up a few times. The J gene is TRBJ2-7, the V gene TRBV6-5, with a weak D call TRBD1 (6 bases). V lost 8 bases and J 3 bases, leaving 14 bases between the germline ends. CDR1 MNHEY and CDR2 SVGAGI come from the germline V gene. CDR3 length: 13 residues. DNA of the CDR3: TGTGCCAGCGGTCAGGGGCCCCACTACGAGCAGTACGTC. Its translation: CASGQGPHYEQYV.

The CDR3 loop is CASRAVTDTQYF. CDR3 nucleotide sequence: TGTGCCAGCAGAGCAGTCACAGATACGCAGTATTTT. The chain carries TRBV12-3 or TRBV12-4 and TRBJ2-3; D ambiguous. The CDR3 totals 12 residues. V gave up 6 bases and J gave up 2 bases, with 6 bases separating them.

For the CDR3, the DNA is TGTGCCAGCAGCTTATGGCTAGCCCCAGATACGCAGTATTTT. Its protein is CASSLWLAPDTQYF. V usage is TRBV7-2 and J usage is TRBJ2-3; TRBD2 might be the D (5 bases). The ends were cut back, 2 bases at V and 4 bases at J, with 10 bases in the middle. The germline V gene has CDR1 SGHTA and CDR2 FQGNSA. The CDR3 contains 14 residues.

The chain is built from TRBV12-3 or TRBV12-4 and TRBJ1-1, with no clear D. Trimming removed 8 bases from V and 3 bases from J, with 16 bases in between. This CDR3 has 14 amino acids. The CDR3 loop is CASRTLGLYTEAFF. CDR3 bases: TGTGCCAGCCGCACCCTGGGATTGTACACTGAAGCTTTCTTT.

This sequence joins TRBV7-9 and TRBJ2-3, with a tentative D call TRBD2 (6 bases). V was pared by 5 bases and J by 6 bases, with 18 bases between. The CDR3 consists of 15 residues. Looked up from germline, CDR1 is SEHNR and CDR2 is FQNEAQ (reference sequence). CDR3 nucleotides: TGTGCCAGCAGCCAGCTCGTGGGGGGTTCGGATACGCAGTATTTT. Translated: CASSQLVGGSDTQYF.

The gene calls are TRBV7-8 and TRBJ2-4; 7 positions match TRBD2. CDR1 is SGHVS and CDR2 is FQNEAQ in the germline V gene. This CDR3 has 13 amino acids. V gave up 5 bases and J gave up 7 bases; unmatched junction bases: 5. CDR3 nucleotides: TGTGCCAGCAGCGGGAGGGGCGCGAACATTCAGTACTTC. Encoded protein: CASSGRGANIQYF.

V gene TRBV3-1 combines with J gene TRBJ2-5; a weak D match, TRBD1 (6 bases). Trimming shortened V by 5 bases and J by 0 bases, and 10 bases separated the two germline ends. Germline V CDR1 and CDR2: LGHDT, YNNKEL (reference sequence). The CDR3 covers 14 residues. CDR3 sequence: CASSFHRDQETQYF. CDR3 sequence (DNA): TGTGCCAGCAGCTTCCACAGGGACCAAGAGACCCAGTACTTC.

This clonotype turned up a few times. The V and J genes are TRBV7-2 and TRBJ2-5, with unresolved D. This CDR3 comprises 13 residues. V was clipped by 3 bases and J by 5 bases, with 10 bases between them. In germline, CDR1 is SGHTA, CDR2 FQGNSA. The CDR3, as DNA: TGTGCCAGCAGCTTTGATCCTAGGGAGACCCAGTACTTC. This translates into CASSFDPRETQYF.

This clonotype was counted a few times. The chain has TRBV7-3 and TRBJ2-2; TRBD2 aligns across 8 bases. J lost 0 bases, V lost 5 bases, and 5 bases had no gene match. The germline V gene encodes CDR1 SGHTA and CDR2 FQGTGA. This CDR3 comprises 16 residues. This CDR3 reads CASSHSGGTNTGELFF. Here the CDR3 DNA reads TGTGCCAGCAGCCACAGCGGGGGAACGAACACCGGGGAGCTGTTTTTT.

The chain carries TRBV20-1 and TRBJ1-2; tentatively, D is TRBD1 (5 bases). The CDR3 runs to 12 residues. V was pared by 4 bases and J by 4 bases, with 10 bases between. Germline CDR1 reads DFQATT; CDR2 reads SNEGSKA (reference sequence). The CDR3 region has the DNA TGCAGTGCTAAAAGGGACCTCTATGGCTACACCTTC. It translates to CSAKRDLYGYTF.

The rearrangement links TRBV5-5 to TRBJ1-4, with D possibly TRBD1 on 5 matching bases. The CDR3 loop spans 15 amino acids. CDR1 is SGHKS and CDR2 is YYEKEE in the germline V gene (reference sequence). V was pared by 2 bases and J by 4 bases, with 12 bases between. This chain's CDR3 is CASSFLGGDNEKLFF. The CDR3 DNA is TGTGCCAGCAGCTTTTTGGGAGGGGATAATGAAAAACTGTTTTTT.

This sequence joins TRBV24-1 and TRBJ2-6, with D maybe TRBD1 (6 bases). Trimming removed 7 bases from V and 2 bases from J, with 11 bases in between. This CDR3 has 15 residues. CDR1 KGHDR and CDR2 SFDVKD come from the germline V gene. The CDR3 DNA is TGTGCCACCAGGGAACAGGGCACTGGGGCCAACGTCCTGACTTTC. It codes for CATREQGTGANVLTF.

This clonotype was detected many times. The DNA for the CDR3 is TGTGCCAGCAGCCAAGGGAACGAGCAGTACGTC. Its protein product is CASSQGNEQYV. This sequence joins TRBV16 and TRBJ2-7, with D hard to call. CDR1 and CDR2 (germline): KGHSY, FQNENV. The V gene lost 2 bases and the J gene lost 5 bases, with 4 bases spanning the gap. There are 11 residues in the CDR3.

This clonotype was seen many times. V gene TRBV29-1 combines with J gene TRBJ2-1; D is unclear. V was pared by 1 base and J by 3 bases, with 7 bases between. CDR3 length equals 13 residues. Per the germline V gene, CDR1 is SQVTM and CDR2 is ANQGSEA. CDR3 residues: CSVEVGSYNEQFF. CDR3 nucleotide sequence: TGCAGCGTTGAAGTAGGCAGCTACAATGAGCAGTTCTTC.

This clonotype has a handful of counts. The chain has TRBV11-2 and TRBJ1-5; tentative D call: TRBD1 (6 bases). The CDR3 runs 14 residues. V was shortened by 2 bases and J by 7 bases, with 12 bases between the two germline ends. Germline V lookup: CDR1 SGHAT, CDR2 FQNNGV. CDR3 nucleotide sequence: TGTGCCAGCAGCTTATCAGGGGTGGAGCAGCCCCAGCATTTT. Protein sequence: CASSLSGVEQPQHF.

The CDR3 reads CASSFLGGDYGYTF. CDR3 in DNA: TGTGCCAGCAGTTTCTTGGGGGGGGACTATGGCTACACCTTC. V gene TRBV12-3 or TRBV12-4 combines with J gene TRBJ1-2, with a possible D match to TRBD1 (5 bases). Between the trimmed V and J ends, which lost 3 bases and 3 bases, there was a span of 11 bases. The CDR3 spans 14 residues.

The V call is TRBV29-1, the J call TRBJ1-1, with D perhaps TRBD1 (6 bases). Germline assignment: CDR1 SQVTM and CDR2 ANQGSEA. This CDR3 spans 13 amino acids. The V and J ends lost 7 bases and 0 bases respectively, with 12 bases between them. As DNA, the CDR3 is TGCAGCGGGAGGACAGCAATGAACACTGAAGCTTTCTTT. This encodes CSGRTAMNTEAFF.

The sample holds a few counts of this clonotype. The V and J genes are TRBV7-9 and TRBJ2-5; D perhaps matches TRBD2 (5 bases). Trimming stripped 3 bases from V and 6 bases from J, with 11 bases between. Germline CDR1 reads SEHNR; CDR2 reads FQNEAQ (reference sequence). The CDR3 runs 13 residues. CDR3 nucleotide sequence: TGTGCCAGCAGCTTCGGTAGCGAAAAGACCCAGTACTTC. This sequence encodes CASSFGSEKTQYF. The variable domain in full, with the rest retrieved from reference TRBV7-9 and TRBJ2-5, is DTGVSQNPRHKITKRGQNVTFRCDPISEHNRLYWYRQTLGQGPEFLTYFQNEAQLEKSRLLSDRFSAERPKGSFSTLEIQRTEQGDSAMYLCASSFGSEKTQYFGPGTRLLVL.

This chain joins TRBV12-3 or TRBV12-4 and TRBJ1-1; TRBD1 agrees at 9 bases. The ends lost 5 bases at V and 3 bases at J; junction bases unmatched: 4. The CDR3 has 14 residues. The CDR3 nucleotides are TGTGCCAGCAGTCTGACAGGGGGATACACTGAAGCTTTCTTT. Translation: CASSLTGGYTEAFF.

There are a few counts of this clonotype. V is TRBV6-2 or TRBV6-3 and J is TRBJ2-7, with 11 bases matching TRBD1. This CDR3 is 14 amino acids long. Germline V gene lookup returns CDR1 MNHEY and CDR2 SVGEGT. With V trimmed by 6 bases and J by 9 bases, 10 bases remained unmatched. The CDR3 reads CASRGTGGFGWQYV. The DNA of the CDR3 is TGTGCCAGCAGGGGGACAGGGGGTTTTGGTTGGCAGTACGTC.